A single sample gave rise to the 20 T cell receptor beta chains below, sequenced in a study of shared clonotypes between healthy human individuals (dated by TCRdb to 2019 to 2021). To prepare the library, the immunoSEQ multiplex PCR assay was applied. Here the immuneACCESS table is served through TCRdb, limited to in-frame sequences with V and J called. Missing clones are a known gap in these copies; in checked studies unresolved V genes cover under half, and the rest lacks a known reason. The sample table records roughly 2.6 million clones; 85% to 95% of these occur just once. The top ten constitute around 0.14% of the sample. The specimen sequenced was naive CD4+ T cells sorted from blood. Taken with the paper, the label for cell subset or site translates to: CD45RA+ positively selected. The source of these receptors is a man aged 18 to 29 in good health.

V is TRBV11-2 and J is TRBJ2-5; unclear D gene. This CDR3 comprises 15 residues. V gave up 0 bases and J gave up 4 bases, with 12 bases separating them. Germline V CDR1 and CDR2: SGHAT, FQNNGV. The CDR3 loop reads CASSLDLWPGETQYF. The CDR3 nucleotides are TGTGCCAGCAGCTTAGATCTTTGGCCAGGAGAGACCCAGTACTTC.

Comments on this clone: Distinct nucleotide sequences in the sample also encode this CDR3. V and J are TRBV7-8 and TRBJ2-5; D call uncertain. With 4 bases removed from V and 8 bases from J, the gap between germline ends came to 8 bases. Looked up from germline, CDR1 is SGHVS and CDR2 is FQNEAQ. The CDR3 spans 11 residues. The CDR3 spells CASSSGETQYF. DNA of the CDR3: TGTGCCAGCAGCTCAGGTGAAACCCAGTACTTC.

The CDR3 bases are TGCGCCAGCAGCTTGACGCGGGAGGGTTGGATGTCTCACACGGATACGCAGTATTTT. Its protein product is CASSLTREGWMSHTDTQYF. The chain couples TRBV5-1 to TRBJ2-3; 9 nucleotides agree with TRBD2. CDR3 length: 19 amino acids. Per germline, CDR1 SGHRS and CDR2 YFSETQ. The J segment lost 6 bases and the V segment lost 1 base, leaving 18 bases of the junction unmatched.

The gene calls are TRBV19 and TRBJ1-1; unclear D gene. From germline, CDR1 is LNHDA and CDR2 SQIVND (reference sequence). CDR3 size: 13 residues. The V end lost 3 bases, the J end lost 9 bases, and 14 bases lay between the germline ends. CDR3: CASSIGPPTKAFF. CDR3 nucleotide sequence: TGTGCCAGTAGTATTGGACCCCCCACGAAAGCTTTCTTT.

The DNA for the CDR3 is TGTGCCAGCAGCCCCGGGACTAGCGGGAAAGGGACCTACGAGCAGTACTTC. It yields the protein CASSPGTSGKGTYEQYF. J is TRBJ2-7 and V is TRBV13, with TRBD2 identical over 13 bases. After removal of 5 bases from V and 2 bases from J, the junction contained 9 bases not matched to a gene. Germline V gives CDR1 PRHDT, CDR2 FYEKMQ (reference sequence). The CDR3 consists of 17 residues. Combining the CDR3 with reference TRBV13 and TRBJ2-7 gives the whole variable domain AAGVIQSPRHLIKEKRETATLKCYPIPRHDTVYWYQQGPGQDPQFLISFYEKMQSDKGSIPDRFSAQQFSDYHSELNMSSLELGDSALYFCASSPGTSGKGTYEQYFGPGTRLTVT.

In its sample, this clone was seen once. V usage is TRBV4-1 and J usage is TRBJ2-5; D tentatively fits TRBD1 or TRBD2 (5 bases each). V was cut by 7 bases and J by 5 bases, with 17 bases left in between. The germline CDR1 and CDR2 sequences are MGHRA and YSYEKL. There are 14 residues in the CDR3. The CDR3 sequence: CASTPGTSRETQYF. CDR3 nucleotide sequence: TGCGCCAGCACCCCAGGGACCTCTCGGGAGACCCAGTACTTC.

This clone came up once. The chain joins TRBV5-1 to TRBJ1-1; D call uncertain. This CDR3 is built from 15 residues. With 0 bases removed from V and 0 bases from J, the gap between germline ends came to 9 bases. Looked up from germline, CDR1 is SGHRS and CDR2 is YFSETQ. For the CDR3, the DNA is TGCGCCAGCAGCTTGGAATCAGAAATGAACACTGAAGCTTTCTTT. It encodes CASSLESEMNTEAFF.

The rearrangement links TRBV5-1 to TRBJ1-1; D uncertain. CDR1 and CDR2 from the germline V gene are SGHRS and YFSETQ. CDR3 length: 17 amino acids. V lost 6 bases, J lost 1 base, and 22 bases lay in between. The CDR3 region has the DNA TGCGCCAGCACCCTCGGGTACCTGGGGTCGGCGAACACTGAAGCTTTCTTT. It yields the protein CASTLGYLGSANTEAFF.

On this clone itself: This sample includes further DNA sequences coding for the same CDR3. CDR3 coding DNA: TGTGCCAGCAGGACAGGGGGCAACACCGGGGAGCTGTTTTTT. Its translation is CASRTGGNTGELFF. This chain connects TRBV6-5 to TRBJ2-2, with 10 bases lining up with TRBD1. CDR1 and CDR2 from the germline V gene are MNHEY and SVGAGI. The CDR3 has 14 amino acids. Trimming removed 6 bases from V and 2 bases from J; junction bases left unmatched: 0.

The rearrangement uses TRBV5-6 and TRBJ1-2; the D gene is possibly TRBD1 (5 bases). Germline CDR1 and CDR2: SGHDT and YYEEEE. The CDR3 sequence is 16 residues long. V was pared by 0 bases and J by 1 base, with 13 bases between. The CDR3 reads CASSLVPGPGNYGYTF. CDR3 nucleotide sequence: TGTGCCAGCAGCTTGGTCCCGGGGCCGGGTAACTATGGCTACACCTTC.

CDR3 coding DNA: TGTGCCACCGGCGTCGGGGGTAGCGGAAAAGAGACCCAGTACTTC. This sequence encodes CATGVGGSGKETQYF. The chain employs TRBV15 and TRBJ2-5; D may be TRBD2 (6 bases). Germline CDR1 is LNHNV and CDR2 is YYDKDF (reference sequence). The CDR3 is made up of 15 amino acids. The V and J ends lost 8 bases and 3 bases respectively, with 19 bases between them.

This chain uses TRBV28 with TRBJ2-5, with 9 nucleotides matching TRBD1. Germline trimming cut 4 bases from V and 5 bases from J; bases unmatched to any gene: 8. Germline V gene data show CDR1 as MDHEN and CDR2 as SYDVKM. This CDR3 region has 15 residues. In nucleotides, the CDR3 is TGTGCCAGCAGTTCCACAGGGGGCTCGGAGGAGACCCAGTACTTC. Translating it yields CASSSTGGSEETQYF.

This clone was found once. The V gene is TRBV25-1, the J gene TRBJ1-1; 8 bases fit TRBD1. CDR1 and CDR2 from the germline V gene are MGHDK and SYGVNS. This CDR3 region has 15 residues. V was clipped by 3 bases and J by 3 bases; unmatched bases: 6. CDR3 protein: CASSEAGGVYTEAFF. For the CDR3, the DNA is TGTGCCAGCAGTGAGGCAGGGGGCGTTTACACTGAAGCTTTCTTT.

The chain carries TRBV5-6 and TRBJ2-7, with TRBD2 matching 9 bases. Germline V gene lookup returns CDR1 SGHDT and CDR2 YYEEEE. The CDR3 loop spans 14 amino acids. Trimming took 4 bases from V and 6 from J; bases not matched to a gene: 8. This CDR3 is CASSQSGGSPEQYF. The CDR3 DNA reads as TGTGCCAGCAGCCAGAGCGGGGGGAGTCCCGAGCAGTACTTC.

V is TRBV11-2 and J is TRBJ2-7, with TRBD2 matching over 7 bases. V lost 4 bases and J lost 1; bases outside the gene matches: 13. The germline V gene has CDR1 SGHAT and CDR2 FQNNGV. The CDR3 covers 17 residues. The CDR3 sequence is CASSSPRPSGGSYEQYF. In DNA, the CDR3 is TGTGCCAGCAGCTCCCCGCGACCTAGCGGCGGGTCCTACGAGCAGTACTTC.

This chain uses TRBV5-4 with TRBJ2-2, with 9 bases lining up with TRBD2. In germline, CDR1 is SGHNT, CDR2 YYREEE (reference sequence). With 4 bases clipped from V and 5 bases from J, the junction kept 15 bases outside the gene matches. The CDR3 loop spans 18 amino acids. The CDR3 sequence: CASSHGGLAGPGTGELFF. CDR3 DNA sequence: TGTGCCAGCAGCCATGGGGGTCTAGCGGGGCCAGGGACCGGGGAGCTGTTTTTT.

The CDR3 loop reads CASSPPSIYGYTF. Written as DNA, the CDR3 is TGTGCCAGCAGTCCCCCTTCGATCTATGGCTACACCTTC. The chain is built from TRBV28 and TRBJ1-2, with D unresolved. Looked up from germline, CDR1 is MDHEN and CDR2 is SYDVKM. Trimming took 5 bases from V and 4 from J, leaving 11 bases between them. The length of the CDR3 is 13 residues.

This clone was recorded once. The chain carries TRBV2 and TRBJ2-7, with TRBD2 matching 11 bases. V lost 7 bases to trimming and J lost 5 bases; unmatched junction nucleotides: 10. Germline V lookup: CDR1 SNHLY, CDR2 FYNNEI. The CDR3 totals 15 residues. The CDR3 sequence: CASTQTGLAAHEQYF. The CDR3 bases are TGTGCCAGCACACAAACGGGACTAGCGGCCCACGAGCAGTACTTC.

The chain couples TRBV5-5 to TRBJ2-7; the D gene could be TRBD1 or TRBD2 (5 bases each). The germline V and J ends were trimmed by 1 base and 6 bases, with 14 bases remaining between them. From germline, CDR1 is SGHKS and CDR2 YYEKEE (reference sequence). The CDR3 is 14 residues long. The CDR3, as DNA: TGTGCCAGCAGCTTGCGGCAGGGTGCGGGCGAGCAGTACTTC. Translated: CASSLRQGAGEQYF.

A remark on this clone: Other nucleotide sequences in the sample specify the same CDR3. This chain joins TRBV11-2 and TRBJ2-7; D is undetermined. The germline V and J ends were trimmed by 1 base and 3 bases, with 7 bases remaining between them. Germline V gene data show CDR1 as SGHAT and CDR2 as FQNNGV. This CDR3 is 13 amino acids long. The CDR3 sequence is CASSLGTDYEQYF. The CDR3 nucleotides are TGTGCCAGCAGCTTAGGAACAGACTACGAGCAGTACTTC.